The TCR beta chain under discussion was sequenced for a study of breast tumors, draining lymph nodes, adjacent tissues. Axillary draining lymph nodes of breast cancer patients supplied the node samples. Study outcomes and limitations: The lymph node origin of tumor T cells was framed as consistent with a hypothesis, not demonstrated. Compared with basal-like, luminal-like tumors shared significantly more repertoire with nontumor tissue. Tumor repertoires ranked between lymph nodes and nontumor tissue in diversity, with V and J gene preferences.

This clonotype was recorded many times. The target antigen is unknown. MiXCR, run by TCRdb on the multiplex PCR reads, gives a single entry per CDR3 protein. The profile shows some 100,000 distinct CDR3 sequences, approximately 21% of them singletons. This TCR was recovered from a female donor with breast cancer. Some clones in this sample may be carry-over from other donors' samples. The sample was axillary lymph node tissue.

CDR3 DNA sequence: TGTGCCAGCAGGTCCCGAGACGAGAGGGAAAAACTGTTTTTT. Its translation is CASRSRDEREKLFF. The chain is built from TRBV7-9 and TRBJ1-4; no reliable D call. The germline V gene encodes CDR1 SEHNR and CDR2 FQNEAQ (reference sequence). CDR3 length: 14 residues. Between the trimmed V and J ends, which lost 6 bases and 8 bases, there was a span of 16 bases. The full variable domain, completed using reference TRBV7-9 and TRBJ1-4, is DTGVSQNPRHKITKRGQNVTFRCDPISEHNRLYWYRQTLGQGPEFLTYFQNEAQLEKSRLLSDRFSAERPKGSFSTLEIQRTEQGDSAMYLCASRSRDEREKLFFGSGTQLSVL.